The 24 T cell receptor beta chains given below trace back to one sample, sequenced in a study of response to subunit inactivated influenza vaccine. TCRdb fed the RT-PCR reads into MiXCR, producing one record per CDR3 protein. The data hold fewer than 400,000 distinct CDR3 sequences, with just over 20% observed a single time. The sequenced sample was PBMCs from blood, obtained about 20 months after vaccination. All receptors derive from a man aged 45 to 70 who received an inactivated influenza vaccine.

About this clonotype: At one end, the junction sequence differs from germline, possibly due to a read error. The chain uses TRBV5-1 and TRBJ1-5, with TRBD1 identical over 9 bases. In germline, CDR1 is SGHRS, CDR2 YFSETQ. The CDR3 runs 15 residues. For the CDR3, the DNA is TGCGCCAGCAGCTTCGGGGACAGGGCGATGGAGCCCCAGCAATTT. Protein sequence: CASSFGDRAMEPQQF.

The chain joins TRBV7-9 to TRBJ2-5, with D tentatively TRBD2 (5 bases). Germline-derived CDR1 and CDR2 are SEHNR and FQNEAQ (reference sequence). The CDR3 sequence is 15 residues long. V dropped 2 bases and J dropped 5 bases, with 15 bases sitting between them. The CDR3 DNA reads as TGTGCCAGCAGCTTATTGTTCGGGGTCGGGGAGACCCAGTACTTC. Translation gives CASSLLFGVGETQYF. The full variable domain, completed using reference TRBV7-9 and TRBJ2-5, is DTGVSQNPRHKITKRGQNVTFRCDPISEHNRLYWYRQTLGQGPEFLTYFQNEAQLEKSRLLSDRFSAERPKGSFSTLEIQRTEQGDSAMYLCASSLLFGVGETQYFGPGTRLLVL.

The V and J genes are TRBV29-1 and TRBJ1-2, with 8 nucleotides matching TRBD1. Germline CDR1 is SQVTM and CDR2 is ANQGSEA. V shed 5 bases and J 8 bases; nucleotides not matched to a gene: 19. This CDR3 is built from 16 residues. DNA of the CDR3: TGCAGCGTTAATACTCCGGGACAGGTACCACCACAGGGCTACACCTTC. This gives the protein CSVNTPGQVPPQGYTF.

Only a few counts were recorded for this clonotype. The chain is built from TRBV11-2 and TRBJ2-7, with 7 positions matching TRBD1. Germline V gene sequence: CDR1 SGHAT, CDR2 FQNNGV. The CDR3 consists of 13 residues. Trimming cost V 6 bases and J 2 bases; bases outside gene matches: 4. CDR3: CASSRTGPYEQYF. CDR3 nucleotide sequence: TGTGCCAGCAGTAGGACAGGTCCCTACGAGCAGTACTTC.

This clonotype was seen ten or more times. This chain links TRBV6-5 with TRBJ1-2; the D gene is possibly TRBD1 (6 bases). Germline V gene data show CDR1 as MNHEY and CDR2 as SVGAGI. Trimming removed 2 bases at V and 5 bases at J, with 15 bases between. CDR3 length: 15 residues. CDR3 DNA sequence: TGTGCCAGCAGTTACACCGGACAGACGACATATGGCTACACCTTC. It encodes CASSYTGQTTYGYTF.

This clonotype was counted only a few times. For the CDR3, the DNA is TGCGCCAGCAGCCAAGCCACAGGGGCTAATGAAAAACTGTTTTTT. This translates into CASSQATGANEKLFF. This chain connects TRBV4-1 to TRBJ1-4; 7 bases fit TRBD1. The CDR3 runs 15 residues. J gave up 3 bases and V 1 base, and 2 bases lay outside the gene matches. CDR1 and CDR2 from the germline V gene are MGHRA and YSYEKL.

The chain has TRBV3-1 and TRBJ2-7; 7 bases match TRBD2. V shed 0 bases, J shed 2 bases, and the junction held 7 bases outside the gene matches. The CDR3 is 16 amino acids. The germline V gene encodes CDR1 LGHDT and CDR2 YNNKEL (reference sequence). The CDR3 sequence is CASSQETGRLTYEQYF. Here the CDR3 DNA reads TGTGCCAGCAGCCAAGAAACCGGGAGGTTGACCTACGAGCAGTACTTC.

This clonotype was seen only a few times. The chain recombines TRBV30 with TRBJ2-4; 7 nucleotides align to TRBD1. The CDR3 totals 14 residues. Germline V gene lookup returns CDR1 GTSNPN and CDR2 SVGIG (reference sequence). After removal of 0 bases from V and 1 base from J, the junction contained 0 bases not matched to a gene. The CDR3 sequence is CAWSVQGAKNIQYF. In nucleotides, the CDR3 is TGTGCCTGGAGTGTACAGGGGGCCAAAAACATTCAGTACTTC.

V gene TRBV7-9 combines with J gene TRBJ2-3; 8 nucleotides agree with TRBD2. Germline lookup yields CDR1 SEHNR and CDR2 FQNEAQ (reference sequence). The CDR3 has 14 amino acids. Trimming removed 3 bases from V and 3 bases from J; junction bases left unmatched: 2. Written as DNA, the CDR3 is TGTGCCAGCAGCTTTGGGACTAGAACAGATACGCAGTATTTT. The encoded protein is CASSFGTRTDTQYF.

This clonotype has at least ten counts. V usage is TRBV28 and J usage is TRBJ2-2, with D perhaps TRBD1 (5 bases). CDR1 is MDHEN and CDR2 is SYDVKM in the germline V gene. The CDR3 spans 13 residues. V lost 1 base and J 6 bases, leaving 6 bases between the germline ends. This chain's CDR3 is CASSLSGSGELFF. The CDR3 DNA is TGTGCCAGCAGTTTATCAGGGTCCGGGGAGCTGTTTTTT.

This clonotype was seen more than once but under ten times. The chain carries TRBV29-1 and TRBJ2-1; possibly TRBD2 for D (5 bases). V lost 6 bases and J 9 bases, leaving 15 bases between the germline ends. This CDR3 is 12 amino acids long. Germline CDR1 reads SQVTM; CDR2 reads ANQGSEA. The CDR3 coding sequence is TGCAGCGTCCGTGCGGGCGGTGGTGAGCAGTTCTTC. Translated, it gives CSVRAGGGEQFF.

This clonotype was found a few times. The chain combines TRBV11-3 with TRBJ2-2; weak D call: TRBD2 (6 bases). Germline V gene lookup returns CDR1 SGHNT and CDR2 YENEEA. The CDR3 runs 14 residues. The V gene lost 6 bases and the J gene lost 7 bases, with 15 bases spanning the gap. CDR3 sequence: CASSLEAGIGELFF. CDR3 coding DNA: TGTGCCAGCAGTCTAGAGGCGGGGATCGGGGAGCTGTTTTTT.

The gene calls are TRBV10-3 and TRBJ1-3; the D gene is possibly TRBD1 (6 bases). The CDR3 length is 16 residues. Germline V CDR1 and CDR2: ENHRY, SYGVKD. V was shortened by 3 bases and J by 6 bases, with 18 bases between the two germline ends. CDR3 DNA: TGTGCCATCAGTGATGGTCTATCAGGGGCGGTAAACACCATATATTTT. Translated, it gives CAISDGLSGAVNTIYF.

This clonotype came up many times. The CDR3 region has the DNA TGTGCCATCAGATCCTTGGGGGCGAACTATGGCTACACCTTC. It codes for CAIRSLGANYGYTF. The chain recombines TRBV10-3 with TRBJ1-2; perhaps TRBD1 as D (6 bases). Germline V gene data show CDR1 as ENHRY and CDR2 as SYGVKD. The CDR3 has 14 residues. The V and J ends lost 6 bases and 2 bases respectively, with 13 bases between them.

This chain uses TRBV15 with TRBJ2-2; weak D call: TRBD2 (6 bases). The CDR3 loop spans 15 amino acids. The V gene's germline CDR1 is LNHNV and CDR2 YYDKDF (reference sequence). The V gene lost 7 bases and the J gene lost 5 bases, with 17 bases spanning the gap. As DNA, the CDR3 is TGTGCCACCACCCATCGGCGCGGGATGACCGGGGAGCTGTTTTTT. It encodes CATTHRRGMTGELFF.

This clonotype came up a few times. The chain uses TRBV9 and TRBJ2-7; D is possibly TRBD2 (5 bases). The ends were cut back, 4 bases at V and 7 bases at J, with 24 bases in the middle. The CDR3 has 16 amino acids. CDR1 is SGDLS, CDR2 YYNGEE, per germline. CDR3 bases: TGTGCCAGCAGCTCCAGGACTGCCGGGCCCCGTCGAGAGCAGTACTTC. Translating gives CASSSRTAGPRREQYF. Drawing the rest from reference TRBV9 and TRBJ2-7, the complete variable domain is DSGVTQTPKHLITATGQRVTLRCSPRSGDLSVYWYQQSLDQGLQFLIQYYNGEERAKGNILERFSAQQFPDLHSELNLSSLELGDSALYFCASSSRTAGPRREQYFGPGTRLTVT.

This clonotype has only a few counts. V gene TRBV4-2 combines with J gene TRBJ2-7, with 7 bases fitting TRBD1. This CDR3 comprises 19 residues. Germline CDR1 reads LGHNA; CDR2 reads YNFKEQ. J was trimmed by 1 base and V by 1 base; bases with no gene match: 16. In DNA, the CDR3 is TGTGCCAGCAGCCAAGTTGGAACAGGGGCCACCATATTATCCTACGAGCAGTACTTC. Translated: CASSQVGTGATILSYEQYF.

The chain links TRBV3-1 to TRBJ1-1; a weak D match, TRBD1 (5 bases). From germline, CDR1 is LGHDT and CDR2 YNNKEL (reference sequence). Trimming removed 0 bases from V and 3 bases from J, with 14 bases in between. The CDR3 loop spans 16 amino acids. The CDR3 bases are TGTGCCAGCAGCCAAGATGGGCAGGGTGCATACACTGAAGCTTTCTTT. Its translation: CASSQDGQGAYTEAFF.

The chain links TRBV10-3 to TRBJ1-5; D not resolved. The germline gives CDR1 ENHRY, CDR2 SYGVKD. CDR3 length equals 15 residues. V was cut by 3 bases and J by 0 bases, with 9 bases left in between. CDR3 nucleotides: TGTGCCATCAGTGAAAGGCCTCATAGCAATCAGCCCCAGCATTTT. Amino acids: CAISERPHSNQPQHF.

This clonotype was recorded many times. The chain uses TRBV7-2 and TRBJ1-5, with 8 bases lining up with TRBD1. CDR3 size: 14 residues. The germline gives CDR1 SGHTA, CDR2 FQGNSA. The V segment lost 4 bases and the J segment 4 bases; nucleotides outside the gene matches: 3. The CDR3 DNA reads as TGTGCCAGCAGCTCCGGACAGGGAAATCAGCCCCAGCATTTT. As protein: CASSSGQGNQPQHF.

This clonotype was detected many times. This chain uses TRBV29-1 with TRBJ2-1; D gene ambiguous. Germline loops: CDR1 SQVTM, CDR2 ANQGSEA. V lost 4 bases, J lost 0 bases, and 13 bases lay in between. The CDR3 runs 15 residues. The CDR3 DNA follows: TGCAGCGTTGGAAAGACGGGTATCTCCTACAATGAGCAGTTCTTC. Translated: CSVGKTGISYNEQFF.

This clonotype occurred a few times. CDR3 nucleotide sequence: TGCGCCAGCAGTCAATCTGAAGGTGAAAAACTGTTTTTT. Protein sequence: CASSQSEGEKLFF. V gene TRBV23-1 combines with J gene TRBJ1-4; D gene unclear. TRBV23-1 is classed as an ORF, of uncertain function. The CDR3 totals 13 residues. V shed 0 bases and J shed 7 bases, with 6 bases lying between them.

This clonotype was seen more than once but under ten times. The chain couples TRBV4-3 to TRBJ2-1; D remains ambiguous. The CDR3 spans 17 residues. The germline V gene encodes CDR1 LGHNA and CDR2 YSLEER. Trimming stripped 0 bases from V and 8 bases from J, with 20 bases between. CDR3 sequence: CASSQDSSNRRQDEQFF. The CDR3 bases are TGCGCCAGCAGCCAAGACTCCTCCAATCGGCGGCAAGATGAGCAGTTCTTC.

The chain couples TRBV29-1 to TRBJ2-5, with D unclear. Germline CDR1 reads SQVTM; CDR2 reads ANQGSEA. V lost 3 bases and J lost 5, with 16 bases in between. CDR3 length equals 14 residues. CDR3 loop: CSVELRLGLETQYF. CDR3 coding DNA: TGCAGCGTTGAGCTAAGGCTGGGGTTGGAGACCCAGTACTTC.